A single sample gave rise to the 2 T cell receptor beta chains below, sequenced in a study of tumor and adjacent non-tumor tissue in lung cancer. No cell sorting was done before RNA was extracted from the tissue. A modified ARM-PCR protocol with three rounds of nested PCR amplified TCRbeta. TCRdb analysed the multiplex PCR reads with MiXCR anew, one entry per CDR3 protein. This sample carries 200,000 to 250,000 distinct CDR3 sequences, 60% to 85% of them seen once, and the ten largest clones take approximately 26%. Sequencing used lung tumor tissue. The receptors come from a man aged 55 to 69 with non-small cell lung cancer.

About this clonotype itself: Since a much larger clone is just one base distant, this may be a read error. The V gene is TRBV20-1, the J gene TRBJ2-7, with D tentatively TRBD1 (6 bases). Germline assignment: CDR1 DFQATT and CDR2 SNEGSKA (reference sequence). The CDR3 sequence is 14 residues long. CDR3 amino acids: CSARDPGRGYEHYF. CDR3 nucleotide sequence: TGCAGTGCTAGAGATCCCGGCAGGGGCTACGAGCACTACTTC.

J is TRBJ2-2 and V is TRBV4-1; 9 positions match TRBD1. Losses at the gene ends were 4 bases for V and 3 bases for J; bases not matched to a gene: 6. Germline V gene data show CDR1 as MGHRA and CDR2 as YSYEKL. The CDR3 covers 16 residues. DNA of the CDR3: TGCGCCAGCAGCCGCCAGACAGGGGGGGACACCGGGGAGCTGTTTTTT. Protein product: CASSRQTGGDTGELFF.